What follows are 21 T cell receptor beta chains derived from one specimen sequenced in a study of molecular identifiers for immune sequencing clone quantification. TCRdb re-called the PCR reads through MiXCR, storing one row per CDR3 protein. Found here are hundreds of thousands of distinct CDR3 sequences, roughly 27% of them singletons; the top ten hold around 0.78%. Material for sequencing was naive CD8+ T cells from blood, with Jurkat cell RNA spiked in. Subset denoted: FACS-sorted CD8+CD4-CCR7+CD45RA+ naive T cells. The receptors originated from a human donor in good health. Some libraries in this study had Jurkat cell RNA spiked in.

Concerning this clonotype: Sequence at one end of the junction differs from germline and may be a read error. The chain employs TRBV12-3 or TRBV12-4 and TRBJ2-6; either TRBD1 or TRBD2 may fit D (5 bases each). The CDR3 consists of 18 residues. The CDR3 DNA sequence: TGTGCCAGCAGTTTCTCCGGGAACAGCCTCTCTGGGGCCAACGACCTGACTTTC. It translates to CASSFSGNSLSGANDLTF.

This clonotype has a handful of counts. The CDR3 DNA reads as TGTGCCAGCAGTTACGATCCTTACATCAATCAGCCCCAGCATTTT. It is translated as CASSYDPYINQPQHF. The chain recombines TRBV6-6 with TRBJ1-5; no firm D call. Germline V gives CDR1 MNHNY, CDR2 SVGAGI (reference sequence). This CDR3 is 15 amino acids long. Trimming removed 2 bases from V and 3 bases from J, with 11 bases in between.

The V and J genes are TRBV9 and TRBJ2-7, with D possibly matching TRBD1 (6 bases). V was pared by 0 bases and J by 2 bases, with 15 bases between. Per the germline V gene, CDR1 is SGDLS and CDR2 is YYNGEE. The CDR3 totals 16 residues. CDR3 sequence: CASSVEGQTAPYEQYF. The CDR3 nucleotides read TGTGCCAGCAGCGTAGAAGGACAGACAGCACCCTACGAGCAGTACTTC. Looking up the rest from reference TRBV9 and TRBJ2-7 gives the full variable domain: DSGVTQTPKHLITATGQRVTLRCSPRSGDLSVYWYQQSLDQGLQFLIQYYNGEERAKGNILERFSAQQFPDLHSELNLSSLELGDSALYFCASSVEGQTAPYEQYFGPGTRLTVT.

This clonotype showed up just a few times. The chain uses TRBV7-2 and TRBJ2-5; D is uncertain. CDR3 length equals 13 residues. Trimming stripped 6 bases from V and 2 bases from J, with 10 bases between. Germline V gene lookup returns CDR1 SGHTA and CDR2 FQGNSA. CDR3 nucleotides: TGTGCCAGCAGAGATGGGAATCAAGAGACCCAGTACTTC. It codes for CASRDGNQETQYF.

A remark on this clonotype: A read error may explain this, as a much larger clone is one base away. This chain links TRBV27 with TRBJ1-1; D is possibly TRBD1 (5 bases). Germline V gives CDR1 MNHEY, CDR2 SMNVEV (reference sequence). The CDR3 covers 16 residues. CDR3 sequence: CASSLEGRGMNTGAFF. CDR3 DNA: TGTGCCAGCAGTCTTGAGGGGCGGGGGATGAACACTGGAGCTTTCTTT.

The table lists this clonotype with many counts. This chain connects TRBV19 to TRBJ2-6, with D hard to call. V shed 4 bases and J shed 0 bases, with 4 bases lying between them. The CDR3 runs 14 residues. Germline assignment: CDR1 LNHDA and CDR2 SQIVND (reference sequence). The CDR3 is CASSTNSGANVLTF. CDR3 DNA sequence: TGTGCCAGTAGTACAAACTCTGGGGCCAACGTCCTGACTTTC.

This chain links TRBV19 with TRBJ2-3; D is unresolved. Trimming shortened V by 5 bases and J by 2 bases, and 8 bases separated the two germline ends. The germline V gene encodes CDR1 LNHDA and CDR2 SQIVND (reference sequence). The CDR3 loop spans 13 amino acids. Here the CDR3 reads CASSLLHTDTQYF. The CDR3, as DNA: TGTGCCAGTAGTCTCTTACACACAGATACGCAGTATTTT.

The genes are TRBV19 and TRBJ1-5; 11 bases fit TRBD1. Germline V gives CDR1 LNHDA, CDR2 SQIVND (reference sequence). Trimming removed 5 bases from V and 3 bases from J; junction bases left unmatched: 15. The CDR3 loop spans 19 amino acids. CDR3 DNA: TGTGCCAGTAGTTCCATGGGTACTCGGACAGGGGGCGTCAATCAGCCCCAGCATTTT. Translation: CASSSMGTRTGGVNQPQHF.

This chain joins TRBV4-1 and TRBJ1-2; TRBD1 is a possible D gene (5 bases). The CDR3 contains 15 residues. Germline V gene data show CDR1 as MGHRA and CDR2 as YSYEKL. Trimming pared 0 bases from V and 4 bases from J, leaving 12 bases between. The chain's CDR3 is CASSQDGLGAYGYTF. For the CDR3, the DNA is TGCGCCAGCAGCCAAGATGGTTTAGGGGCCTATGGCTACACCTTC.

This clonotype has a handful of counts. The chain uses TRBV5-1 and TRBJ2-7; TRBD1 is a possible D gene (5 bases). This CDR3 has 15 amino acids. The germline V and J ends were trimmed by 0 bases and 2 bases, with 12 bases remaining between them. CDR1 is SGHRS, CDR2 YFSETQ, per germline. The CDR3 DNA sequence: TGCGCCAGCAGCTTGGCGCAGGGTGTAACCTACGAGCAGTACTTC. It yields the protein CASSLAQGVTYEQYF.

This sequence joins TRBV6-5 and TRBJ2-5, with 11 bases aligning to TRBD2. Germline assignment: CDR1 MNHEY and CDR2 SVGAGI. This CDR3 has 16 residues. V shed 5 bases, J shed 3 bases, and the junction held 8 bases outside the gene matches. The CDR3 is CASSTPLTSGEETQYF. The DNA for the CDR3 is TGTGCCAGCAGTACCCCGTTGACTAGCGGGGAAGAGACCCAGTACTTC.

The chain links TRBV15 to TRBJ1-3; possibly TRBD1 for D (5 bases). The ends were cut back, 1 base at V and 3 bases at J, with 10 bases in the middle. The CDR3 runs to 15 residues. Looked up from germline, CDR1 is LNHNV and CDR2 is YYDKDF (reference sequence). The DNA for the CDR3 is TGTGCCACCAGCAGAGGTCGGACAATTGGAAACACCATATATTTT. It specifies CATSRGRTIGNTIYF.

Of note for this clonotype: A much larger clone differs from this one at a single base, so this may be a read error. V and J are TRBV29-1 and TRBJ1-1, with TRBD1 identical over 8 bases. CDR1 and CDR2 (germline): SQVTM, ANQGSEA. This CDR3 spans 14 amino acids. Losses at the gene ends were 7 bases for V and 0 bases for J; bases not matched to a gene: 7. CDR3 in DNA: TGCAGCGATATAGGACAGGGTATGAACACTGAAGCTTTCTTT. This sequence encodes CSDIGQGMNTEAFF.

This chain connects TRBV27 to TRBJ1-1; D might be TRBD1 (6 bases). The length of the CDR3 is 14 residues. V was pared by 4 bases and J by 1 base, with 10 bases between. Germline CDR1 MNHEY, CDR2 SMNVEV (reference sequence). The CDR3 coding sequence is TGTGCCAGCAGTTATATGGGGGCGAACACTGAAGCTTTCTTT. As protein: CASSYMGANTEAFF.

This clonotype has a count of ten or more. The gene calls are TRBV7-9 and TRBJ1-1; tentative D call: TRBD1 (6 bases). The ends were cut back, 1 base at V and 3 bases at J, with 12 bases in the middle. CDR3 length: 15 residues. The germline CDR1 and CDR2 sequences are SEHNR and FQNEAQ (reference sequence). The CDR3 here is CASSLGGGLDTEAFF. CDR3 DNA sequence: TGTGCCAGCAGCTTAGGAGGGGGGTTGGACACTGAAGCTTTCTTT.

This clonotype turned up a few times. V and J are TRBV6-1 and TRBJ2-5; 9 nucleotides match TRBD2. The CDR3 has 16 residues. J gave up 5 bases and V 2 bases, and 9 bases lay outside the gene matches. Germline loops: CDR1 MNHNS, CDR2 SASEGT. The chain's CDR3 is CASSEWGGGARETQYF. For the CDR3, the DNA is TGTGCCAGCAGTGAATGGGGCGGGGGGGCTAGGGAGACCCAGTACTTC.

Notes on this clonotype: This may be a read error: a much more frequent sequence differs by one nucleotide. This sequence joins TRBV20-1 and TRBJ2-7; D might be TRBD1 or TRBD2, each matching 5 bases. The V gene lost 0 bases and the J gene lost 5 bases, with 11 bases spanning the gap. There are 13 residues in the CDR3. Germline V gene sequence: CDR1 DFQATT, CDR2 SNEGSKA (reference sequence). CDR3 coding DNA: TGCAGTGCTAGAGATATGAGGGACCACGAGCAGTACTTC. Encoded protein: CSARDMRDHEQYF.

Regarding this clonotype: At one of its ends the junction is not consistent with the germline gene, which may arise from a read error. The CDR3 region is CASSLKVTDTQCF. The CDR3 DNA is TGTGCCAGCAGCTTAAAGGTAACAGATACGCAGTGTTTT. The chain recombines TRBV7-9 with TRBJ2-3; D uncertain. Germline V gene data show CDR1 as SEHNR and CDR2 as FQNEAQ (reference sequence). The CDR3 spans 13 residues.

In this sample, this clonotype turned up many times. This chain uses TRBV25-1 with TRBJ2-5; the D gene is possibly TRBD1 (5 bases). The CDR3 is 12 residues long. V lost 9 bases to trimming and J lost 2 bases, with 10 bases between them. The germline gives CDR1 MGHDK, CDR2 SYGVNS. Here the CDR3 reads CASQGLQETQYF. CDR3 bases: TGTGCCAGTCAGGGTTTACAAGAGACCCAGTACTTC.

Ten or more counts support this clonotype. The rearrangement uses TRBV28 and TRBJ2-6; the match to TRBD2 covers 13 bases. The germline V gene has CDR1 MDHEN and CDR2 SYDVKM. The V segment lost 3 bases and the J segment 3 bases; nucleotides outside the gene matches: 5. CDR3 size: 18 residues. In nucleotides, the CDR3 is TGTGCCAGCAGTTTCGGACTAGCGGGAGCTGTTGGGGCCAACGTCCTGACTTTC. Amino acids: CASSFGLAGAVGANVLTF.

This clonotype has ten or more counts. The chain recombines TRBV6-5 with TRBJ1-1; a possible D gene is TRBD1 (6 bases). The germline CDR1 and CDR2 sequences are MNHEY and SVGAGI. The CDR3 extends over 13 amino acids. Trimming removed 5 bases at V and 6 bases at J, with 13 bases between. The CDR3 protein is CASSQSGVAEAFF. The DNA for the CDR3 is TGTGCCAGCAGTCAGTCAGGGGTAGCTGAAGCTTTCTTT.